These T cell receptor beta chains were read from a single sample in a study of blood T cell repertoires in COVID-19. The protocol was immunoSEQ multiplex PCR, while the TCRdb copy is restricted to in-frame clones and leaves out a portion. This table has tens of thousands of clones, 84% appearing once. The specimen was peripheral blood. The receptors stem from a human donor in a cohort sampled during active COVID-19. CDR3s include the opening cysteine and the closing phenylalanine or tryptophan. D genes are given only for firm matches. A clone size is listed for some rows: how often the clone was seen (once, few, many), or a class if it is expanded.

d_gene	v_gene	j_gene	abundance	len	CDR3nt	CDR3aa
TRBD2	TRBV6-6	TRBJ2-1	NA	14	TGTGCCAGCGGCACTAGCGGGGGGCTGGTTGAGCAGTTCTTC	CASGTSGGLVEQFF
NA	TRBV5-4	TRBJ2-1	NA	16	TGTGCCAGCAGCAGCGCGTACATAAGCTCCTACAATGAGCAGTTCTTC	CASSSAYISSYNEQFF
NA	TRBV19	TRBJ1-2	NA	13	TGTGCCAGTAGTCCCTCGGGGAGATTAGGCTACACCTTC	CASSPSGRLGYTF
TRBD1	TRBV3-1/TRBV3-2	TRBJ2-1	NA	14	TGTGCCAGCAGCCAAGGCGTGACAGGGGCCCCGGGGCTCTTC	CASSQGVTGAPGLF
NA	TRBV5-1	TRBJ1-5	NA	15	TGCGCCAGCAGCTTGTTTACGGGGGACAATCAGCCCCAGCATTTT	CASSLFTGDNQPQHF
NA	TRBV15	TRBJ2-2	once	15	TGTGCCACCAGCAGAGGGACAGAGAACACCGGGGAGCTGTTTTTT	CATSRGTENTGELFF
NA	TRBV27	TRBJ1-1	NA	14	TGTGCCAGCAGTCTCACTTCTGGGAACACTGAAGCTTTCTTT	CASSLTSGNTEAFF
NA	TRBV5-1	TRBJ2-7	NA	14	TGCGCCAGCAGCTTGTGGTATAGCAGCTACGAGCAGTACTTC	CASSLWYSSYEQYF
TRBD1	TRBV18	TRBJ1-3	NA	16	TGTGCCAGCTCACCGGGACAGGTTCAATCTGGAAACACCATATATTTT	CASSPGQVQSGNTIYF
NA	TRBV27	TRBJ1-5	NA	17	TGTGCCAGCAGTTCCCATCCACAGGGCCTTAGCAATCAGCCCCAGCATTTT	CASSSHPQGLSNQPQHF
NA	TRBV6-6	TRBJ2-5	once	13	TGTGCCAGCAGTTATACAGGGAAAGAGACCCAGTACTTC	CASSYTGKETQYF
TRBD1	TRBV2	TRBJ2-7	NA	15	TGTGCCAGCACCCCGGGACAGGTAGGCTCCTACGAGCAGTACTTC	CASTPGQVGSYEQYF
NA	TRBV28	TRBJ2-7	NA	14	TGTGCCAGCAGTTTGATTGGGGGCCGCGACGAGCAGTACTTC	CASSLIGGRDEQYF
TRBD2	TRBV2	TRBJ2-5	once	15	TGTGCCAGCAGTGAAGTGGGACTAGCGGGTGAGACCCAGTACTTC	CASSEVGLAGETQYF
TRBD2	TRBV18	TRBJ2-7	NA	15	TGTGCCAGCTCACCTACGGGGGGGGAAGGGATCGAGCAGTACTTC	CASSPTGGEGIEQYF
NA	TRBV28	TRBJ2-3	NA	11	TGTGCCAGCAGCCTGAGTAATACGCAGTATTTT	CASSLSNTQYF
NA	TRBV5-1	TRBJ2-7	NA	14	TGCGCCAGCAGACTTGCTCCGACAGGCTACGAGCAGTACTTC	CASRLAPTGYEQYF
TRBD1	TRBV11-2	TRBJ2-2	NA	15	TGTGCCAGCAGCGCCCGGGACAGGTACACCGGGGAGCTGTTTTTT	CASSARDRYTGELFF
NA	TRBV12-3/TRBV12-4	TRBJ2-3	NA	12	TGTGCCAGCAGTTTAACTAGCGATACGCAGTATTTT	CASSLTSDTQYF
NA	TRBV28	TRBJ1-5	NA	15	TGTGCCAGCAGCCCTAAAGACACAATTATCAGCCCCCAGCATTTT	CASSPKDTIISPQHF
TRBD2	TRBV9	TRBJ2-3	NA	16	TGTGCCAGCAGCGTAGGATATAGCGGGGGGGGAGATACGCAGTATTTT	CASSVGYSGGGDTQYF
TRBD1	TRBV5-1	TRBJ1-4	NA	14	TGCGCCAGCAGCCACGGGACAGGGGGTGAAAAACTGTTTTTT	CASSHGTGGEKLFF
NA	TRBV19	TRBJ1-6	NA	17	TGTGCCAGTAGTATGAGAGGGCCAAGCTCCTATAATTCACCCCTCCACTTT	CASSMRGPSSYNSPLHF
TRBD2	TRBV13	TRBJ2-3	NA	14	TGTGCCAGCAGCTCACTAGCGGGGGGTGATACGCAGTATTTT	CASSSLAGGDTQYF
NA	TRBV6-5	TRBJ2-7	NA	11	TGTGCCAGCAGTTACGGGGAGCGACGGTACTTC	CASSYGERRYF
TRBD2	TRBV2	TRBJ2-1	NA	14	TGTGCCAGCAGAGGATGGCGGGGGAACAATGAGCAGTTCTTC	CASRGWRGNNEQFF
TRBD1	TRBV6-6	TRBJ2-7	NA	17	TGTGCCAGCAGGCGATCGGGACAGCCTTTTAGTACCTACGAGCAGTACTTC	CASRRSGQPFSTYEQYF
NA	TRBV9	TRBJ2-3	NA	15	TGTGCCAGCACGAGGGAGGGGGGGAGCACAGATACGCAGTATTTT	CASTREGGSTDTQYF
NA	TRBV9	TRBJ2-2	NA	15	TGTGCCAGCAGCCCCCGTGGACAGAACACCGGGGAGCTGTTTTTT	CASSPRGQNTGELFF
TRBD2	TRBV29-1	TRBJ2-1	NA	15	TGCAGCGTTGACCCCCGACTAGCGGGGTACAATGAGCAGTTCTTC	CSVDPRLAGYNEQFF
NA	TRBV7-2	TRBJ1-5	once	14	TGTGCCAGCAGCTTAGGGACAAGCAATCAGCCCCAGCATTTT	CASSLGTSNQPQHF
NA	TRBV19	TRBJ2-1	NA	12	TGTGCCAGTAGTATCGGGTTGAATGAGCAGTTCTTC	CASSIGLNEQFF
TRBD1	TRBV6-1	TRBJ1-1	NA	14	TGTGCCAGCAGTGACCCCATCGACAGGGCAAAAGCTTTCTTT	CASSDPIDRAKAFF
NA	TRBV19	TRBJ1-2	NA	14	TGTGCCAGTAGTGGGACTTTCCGTAACTATGGCTACACCTTC	CASSGTFRNYGYTF
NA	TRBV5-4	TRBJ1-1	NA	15	TGTGCCAGCAGCCTCCTTGAAAGGGGTTACACTGAAGCTTTCTTT	CASSLLERGYTEAFF
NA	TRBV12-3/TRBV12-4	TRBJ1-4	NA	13	TGTGCCAGCGGACCACAGGGTACCGAAAAACTGTTTTTT	CASGPQGTEKLFF
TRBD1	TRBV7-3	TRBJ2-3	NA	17	TGTGCCAGCAGCCCACTACCTCCGGGACAGGCCACAGATACGCAGTATTTT	CASSPLPPGQATDTQYF
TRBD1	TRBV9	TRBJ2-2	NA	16	TGTGCCAGCAGCGCTGGGACAGGGGTAGGGACCGGGGAGCTGTTTTTT	CASSAGTGVGTGELFF
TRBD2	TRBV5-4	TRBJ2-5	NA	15	TGTGCCAGCAGCCCCGGGACTACCAAACAAGAGACCCAGTACTTC	CASSPGTTKQETQYF
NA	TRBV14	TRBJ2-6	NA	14	TGTGCCAGCAGCTCCAGGGCTGGGGCCAACGTCCTGACTTTC	CASSSRAGANVLTF
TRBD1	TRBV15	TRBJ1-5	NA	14	TGTGCCACCAGCCTCGGGACAGTCAATCAGCCCCAGCATTTT	CATSLGTVNQPQHF
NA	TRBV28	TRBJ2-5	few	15	TGTGCCAGCAGCGACTTTTTGGGGAGGTCGGAGACCCAGTACTTC	CASSDFLGRSETQYF
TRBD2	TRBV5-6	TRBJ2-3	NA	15	TGTGCCAGCAGCTCGGGGGGGCGGAGCACAGATACGCAGTATTTT	CASSSGGRSTDTQYF
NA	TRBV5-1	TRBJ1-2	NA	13	TGCGCCAGCAGCTTGGGCAGCGAATATGGCTACACCTTC	CASSLGSEYGYTF
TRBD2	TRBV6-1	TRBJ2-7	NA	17	TGTGCCAGCAGTGGGAGACTAGCGGGGGGTAATCTTTACGAGCAGTACTTC	CASSGRLAGGNLYEQYF
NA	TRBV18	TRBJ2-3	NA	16	TGTGCCAGCTCACCAATTCGACAGAAGATAACAGATACGCAGTATTTT	CASSPIRQKITDTQYF
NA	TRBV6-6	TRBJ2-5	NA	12	TGTGCCAGCAGCCAACTAATGGAGACCCAGTACTTC	CASSQLMETQYF
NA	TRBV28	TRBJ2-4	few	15	TGTGCCAGCAGTTTAGGAGCAGGCAGGGGAAACATTCAGTACTTC	CASSLGAGRGNIQYF
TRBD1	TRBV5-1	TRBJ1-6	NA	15	TGCGCCAGCAGCTCTTCCGGACAGGGAGTTTCACCCCTCCACTTT	CASSSSGQGVSPLHF
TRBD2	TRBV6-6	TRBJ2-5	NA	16	TGTGCCAGCAGTTACATAACCCCGGGACTAACAGAGACCCAGTACTTC	CASSYITPGLTETQYF
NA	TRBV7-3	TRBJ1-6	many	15	TGTGCCAGCAGCCTGGGGCAGGGGCATAATTCACCCCTCCACTTT	CASSLGQGHNSPLHF
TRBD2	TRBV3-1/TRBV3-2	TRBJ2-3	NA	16	TGTGCCAGCAGCCGGCTTCACGGGGGGGGTATAGATACGCAGTATTTT	CASSRLHGGGIDTQYF
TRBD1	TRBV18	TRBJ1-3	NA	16	TGTGCCAGCTCACCTTATCCGACAGGGTCTGGAAACACCATATATTTT	CASSPYPTGSGNTIYF
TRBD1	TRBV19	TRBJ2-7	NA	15	TGTGCCAGTAGTAACAGGGGCCGGAGCTCCTACGAGCAGTACTTC	CASSNRGRSSYEQYF
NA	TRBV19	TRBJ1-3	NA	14	TGTGCCAGTAGTAACCTCGGCTCTGGAAACACCATATATTTT	CASSNLGSGNTIYF
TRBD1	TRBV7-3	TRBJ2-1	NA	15	TGTGCCAGCAGCTTAGACAGGGCCTCCTACAATGAGCAGTTCTTC	CASSLDRASYNEQFF